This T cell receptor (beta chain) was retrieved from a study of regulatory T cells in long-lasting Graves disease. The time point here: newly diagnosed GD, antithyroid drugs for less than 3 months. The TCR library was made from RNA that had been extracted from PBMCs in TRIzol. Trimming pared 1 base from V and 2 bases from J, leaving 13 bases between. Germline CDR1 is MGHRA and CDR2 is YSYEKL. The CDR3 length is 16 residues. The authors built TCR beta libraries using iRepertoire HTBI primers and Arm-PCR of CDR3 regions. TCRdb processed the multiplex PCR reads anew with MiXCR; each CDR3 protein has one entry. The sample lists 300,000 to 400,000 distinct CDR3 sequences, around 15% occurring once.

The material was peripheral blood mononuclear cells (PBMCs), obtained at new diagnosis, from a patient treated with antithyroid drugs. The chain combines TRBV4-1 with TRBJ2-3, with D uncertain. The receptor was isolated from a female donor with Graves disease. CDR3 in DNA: TGCGCCAGCAGCCAAGGGAGACTTGGGGTCACAGATACGCAGTATTTT. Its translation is CASSQGRLGVTDTQYF.